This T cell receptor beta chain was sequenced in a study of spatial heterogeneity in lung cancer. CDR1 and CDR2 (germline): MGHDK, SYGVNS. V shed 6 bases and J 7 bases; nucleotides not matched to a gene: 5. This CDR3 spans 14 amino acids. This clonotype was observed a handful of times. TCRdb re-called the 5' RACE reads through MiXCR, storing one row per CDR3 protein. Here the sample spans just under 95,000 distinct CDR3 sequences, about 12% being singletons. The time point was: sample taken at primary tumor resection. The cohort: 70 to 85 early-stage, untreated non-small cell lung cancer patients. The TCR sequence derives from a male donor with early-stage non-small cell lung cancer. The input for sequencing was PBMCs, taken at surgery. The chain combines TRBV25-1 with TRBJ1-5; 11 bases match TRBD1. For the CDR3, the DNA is TGTGCCAGCAGGGGGACAGGGGGGGGCCAGCCCCAGCATTTT. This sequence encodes CASRGTGGGQPQHF.